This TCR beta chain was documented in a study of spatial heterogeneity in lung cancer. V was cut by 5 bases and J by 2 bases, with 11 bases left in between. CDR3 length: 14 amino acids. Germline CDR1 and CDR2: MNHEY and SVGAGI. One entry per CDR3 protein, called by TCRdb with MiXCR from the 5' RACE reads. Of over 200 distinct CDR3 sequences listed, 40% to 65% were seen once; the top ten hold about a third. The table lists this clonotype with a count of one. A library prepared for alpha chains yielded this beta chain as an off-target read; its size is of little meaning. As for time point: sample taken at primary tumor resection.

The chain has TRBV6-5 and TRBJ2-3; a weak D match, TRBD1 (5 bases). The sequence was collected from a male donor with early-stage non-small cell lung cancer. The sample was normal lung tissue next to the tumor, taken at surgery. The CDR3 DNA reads TGTGCCAGCAGTAAGGCAGGGTTCACAGATACGCAGTATTTT. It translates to CASSKAGFTDTQYF.